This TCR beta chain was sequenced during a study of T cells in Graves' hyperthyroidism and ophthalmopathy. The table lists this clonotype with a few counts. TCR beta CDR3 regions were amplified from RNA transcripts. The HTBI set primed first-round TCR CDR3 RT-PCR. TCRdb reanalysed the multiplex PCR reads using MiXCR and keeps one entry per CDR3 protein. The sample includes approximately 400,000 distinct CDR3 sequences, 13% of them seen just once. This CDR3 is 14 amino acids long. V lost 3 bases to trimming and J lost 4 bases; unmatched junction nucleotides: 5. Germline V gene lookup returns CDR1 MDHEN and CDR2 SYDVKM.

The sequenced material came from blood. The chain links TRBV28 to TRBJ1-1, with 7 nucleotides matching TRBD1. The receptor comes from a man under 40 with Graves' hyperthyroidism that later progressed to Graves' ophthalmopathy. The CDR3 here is CASSFTQGTTEAFF. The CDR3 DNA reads TGTGCCAGCAGTTTCACACAGGGGACCACTGAAGCTTTCTTT. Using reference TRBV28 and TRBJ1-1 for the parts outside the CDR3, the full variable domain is DVKVTQSSRYLVKRTGEKVFLECVQDMDHENMFWYRQDPGLGLRLIYFSYDVKMKEKGDIPEGYSVSREKKERFSLILESASTNQTSMYLCASSFTQGTTEAFFGQGTRLTVV.